These 18 T cell receptor beta chains originate from one sample sequenced in a study of blood T cell repertoires in COVID-19. Here immunoSEQ multiplex PCR was the method, and the copy in TCRdb shows in-frame clones only, minus some. The sample yields some 210,000 clones, 75% to 85% seen once. Source material: PBMCs or T cells enriched from blood (not recorded which). All receptors come from a man in his forties who had recovered from COVID-19.

CDR3 loop: CASGGQGRRGYGYTF. CDR3 nucleotide sequence: TGCGCCAGCGGGGGACAAGGGAGGCGGGGGTATGGCTACACCTTC. V usage is TRBV10-2 and J usage is TRBJ1-2; weak D call: TRBD1 (6 bases). The CDR3 extends over 15 amino acids. Between the trimmed V and J ends, which lost 8 bases and 5 bases, there was a span of 21 bases. Per the germline V gene, CDR1 is WSHSY and CDR2 is SAAADI.

J is TRBJ2-1 and V is TRBV11-2; the D gene is possibly TRBD1 (6 bases). The germline V and J ends were trimmed by 7 bases and 1 base, with 11 bases remaining between them. Germline CDR1 and CDR2: SGHAT and FQNNGV. This CDR3 region has 14 residues. The DNA of the CDR3 is TGTGCCAGCATAGGACAGAGGTCCTACAATGAGCAGTTCTTC. Amino acid sequence: CASIGQRSYNEQFF.

The chain is built from TRBV25-1 and TRBJ2-1; TRBD2 might be the D (7 bases). Trimming cost V 7 bases and J 3 bases, with 16 bases left between them. This CDR3 spans 15 amino acids. Germline V gives CDR1 MGHDK, CDR2 SYGVNS. The CDR3 protein is CASISGGLGYNEQFF. CDR3 sequence (DNA): TGTGCCAGCATTTCGGGGGGCTTAGGCTACAATGAGCAGTTCTTC.

V is TRBV7-3 and J is TRBJ2-3, with 10 bases fitting TRBD1. This CDR3 spans 16 amino acids. Trimming cost V 0 bases and J 6 bases; bases outside gene matches: 6. Germline V gene data show CDR1 as SGHTA and CDR2 as FQGTGA. CDR3 in DNA: TGTGCCAGCAGCTTAACGACCGGGACAGGGGCGGATACGCAGTATTTT. This gives the protein CASSLTTGTGADTQYF.

V usage is TRBV19 and J usage is TRBJ1-2, with 9 bases matching TRBD1. CDR1 LNHDA and CDR2 SQIVND come from the germline V gene (reference sequence). The junction had 8 bases not matched to a gene; V was cut back by 5 bases and J by 7 bases. The CDR3 is 14 residues long. Written as DNA, the CDR3 is TGTGCCAGTAGTCAACAGGGGGCAGGTGGTGGCTACACCTTC. Translating it yields CASSQQGAGGGYTF.

The DNA for the CDR3 is TGTGCCAGCAGTGAGTTCGGGAGTGGAGATACGCAGTATTTT. Residues: CASSEFGSGDTQYF. J is TRBJ2-3 and V is TRBV6-1; weak D call: TRBD2 (6 bases). V lost 3 bases and J 5 bases, leaving 12 bases between the germline ends. Per germline, CDR1 MNHNS and CDR2 SASEGT. The CDR3 consists of 14 residues.

This chain connects TRBV12-5 to TRBJ1-1; 7 bases are shared with TRBD1. V shed 6 bases, J shed 5 bases, and the junction held 18 bases outside the gene matches. The CDR3 consists of 17 residues. Germline CDR1 LGHNT, CDR2 FRNRAP. The chain's CDR3 is CASGPPHQYRGGTEAFF. CDR3 in DNA: TGTGCTAGTGGCCCACCCCATCAATACAGGGGAGGAACTGAAGCTTTCTTT.

The gene calls are TRBV13 and TRBJ2-7, with 9 positions matching TRBD1. J lost 6 bases, V lost 3 bases, and 6 bases had no gene match. Germline loops: CDR1 PRHDT, CDR2 FYEKMQ (reference sequence). The CDR3 is made up of 14 amino acids. The CDR3 here is CASSLGNRGREQYF. CDR3 nucleotide sequence: TGTGCCAGCAGCTTGGGAAACAGGGGGCGCGAGCAGTACTTC. The variable domain in full, completed from reference TRBV13 and TRBJ2-7, reads AAGVIQSPRHLIKEKRETATLKCYPIPRHDTVYWYQQGPGQDPQFLISFYEKMQSDKGSIPDRFSAQQFSDYHSELNMSSLELGDSALYFCASSLGNRGREQYFGPGTRLTVT.

On this clone itself: The same CDR3 arises from other DNA sequences in this sample as well. The chain links TRBV20-1 to TRBJ2-7, with no clear D. This CDR3 region has 11 residues. With 0 bases removed from V and 4 bases from J, the gap between germline ends came to 4 bases. CDR1 DFQATT and CDR2 SNEGSKA come from the germline V gene (reference sequence). CDR3 nucleotide sequence: TGCAGTGCTAGAGATAATTACGAGCAGTACTTC. Its protein is CSARDNYEQYF.

The chain combines TRBV18 with TRBJ1-2; D call uncertain. The germline V gene encodes CDR1 KGHSH and CDR2 LQKENI. The CDR3 has 14 amino acids. V gave up 1 base and J gave up 0 bases, with 6 bases separating them. CDR3 bases: TGTGCCAGCTCACCACAGACAACTAACTATGGCTACACCTTC. This codes for CASSPQTTNYGYTF. Full variable domain (rest looked up from reference TRBV18 and TRBJ1-2): NAGVMQNPRHLVRRRGQEARLRCSPMKGHSHVYWYRQLPEEGLKFMVYLQKENIIDESGMPKERFSAEFPKEGPSILRIQQVVRGDSAAYFCASSPQTTNYGYTFGSGTRLTVV.

The genes are TRBV5-1 and TRBJ2-3; tentative D call: TRBD1 (6 bases). V was cut by 3 bases and J by 2 bases, with 10 bases left in between. Germline values: CDR1 SGHRS, CDR2 YFSETQ. The CDR3 has 14 residues. The CDR3 DNA is TGCGCCAGCAGCTCCCAGGGGCTCACAGATACGCAGTATTTT. Its protein product is CASSSQGLTDTQYF.

The V and J genes are TRBV5-4 and TRBJ1-1, with a possible D match to TRBD1 (6 bases). Germline CDR1 SGHNT, CDR2 YYREEE (reference sequence). The CDR3 spans 12 residues. V lost 4 bases and J lost 4, with 8 bases in between. The CDR3 spells CASSLQGTEAFF. CDR3 DNA: TGTGCCAGCAGCCTACAGGGCACTGAAGCTTTCTTT.

This rearrangement joins TRBV21-1 to TRBJ2-5; TRBD2 was called by the table and not checked on the DNA. TRBV21-1 is deemed a pseudogene. CDR3 length equals 15 residues. CDR3 in amino acids: CASSNERGGPETQYF. The CDR3 bases are TGTGCCAGCAGCAACGAGCGGGGGGGCCCTGAGACCCAGTACTTC.

The chain couples TRBV27 to TRBJ1-2, with TRBD1 matching 9 bases. The CDR3 length is 14 residues. Per germline, CDR1 MNHEY and CDR2 SMNVEV (reference sequence). Losses at the gene ends were 6 bases for V and 1 base for J; bases not matched to a gene: 3. The CDR3 spells CASRWGQGNYGYTF. For the CDR3, the DNA is TGTGCCAGCAGGTGGGGACAGGGTAACTATGGCTACACCTTC.

This clone appeared a single time. CDR3 in amino acids: CASSYRGHEKLFF. Written as DNA, the CDR3 is TGTGCCAGCAGTTACAGGGGGCATGAAAAACTGTTTTTT. The chain is built from TRBV12-3 or TRBV12-4 and TRBJ1-4; TRBD1 matches at 9 bases. Trimming took 4 bases from V and 6 from J; bases not matched to a gene: 0. The CDR3 runs to 13 residues.

This clone was detected only a few times. The rearrangement joins TRBV19 to TRBJ2-6, with 9 bases matching TRBD1. The junction had 10 bases not matched to a gene; V was cut back by 3 bases and J by 1 base. This CDR3 comprises 19 residues. The germline CDR1 and CDR2 sequences are LNHDA and SQIVND (reference sequence). The CDR3 sequence is CASSMDSGTGTSGANVLTF. In nucleotides, the CDR3 is TGTGCCAGTAGTATGGATTCCGGGACAGGGACGTCTGGGGCCAACGTCCTGACTTTC.

The chain carries TRBV7-8 and TRBJ2-3; 8 bases are shared with TRBD1. This CDR3 spans 16 amino acids. The germline CDR1 and CDR2 sequences are SGHVS and FQNEAQ. The J segment lost 2 bases and the V segment lost 5 bases, leaving 9 bases of the junction unmatched. The CDR3 nucleotides are TGTGCCAGCAGCACAGGGGGGCAGGAAAACACAGATACGCAGTATTTT. It translates to CASSTGGQENTDTQYF. The full variable domain, completed using reference TRBV7-8 and TRBJ2-3, is GAGVSQSPRYKVAKRGQDVALRCDPISGHVSLFWYQQALGQGPEFLTYFQNEAQLDKSGLPSDRFFAERPEGSVSTLKIQRTQQEDSAVYLCASSTGGQENTDTQYFGPGTRLTVL.

In its sample, this clone was seen once. The J gene is TRBJ1-2, the V gene TRBV27, with 10 nucleotides matching TRBD1. V shed 8 bases, J shed 8 bases, and the junction held 11 bases outside the gene matches. CDR1 and CDR2 from the germline V gene are MNHEY and SMNVEV (reference sequence). CDR3 size: 14 residues. CDR3 residues: CASASGTGVKGYTF. Here the CDR3 DNA reads TGTGCCAGCGCTAGCGGGACAGGGGTTAAGGGCTACACCTTC.